The clone carrying this T cell receptor beta chain was detected ten times or more. The antigen is not known. The TCR beta library used iRepertoire HTBI primers with Arm-PCR amplification of CDR3. TCRdb itself ran the multiplex PCR reads through MiXCR, one entry per CDR3 protein. Seen here are about 660,000 distinct CDR3 sequences, around 30% observed once, and the top ten hold around 42%. The time point here: persistent/refractory GD, antithyroid drugs over 5 years with positive TRAb. Extracted PBMC RNA gave rise to the TCR library. By American Thyroid Association guidelines, Graves' disease was diagnosed in the cohort. The record originates from a study of regulatory T cells in long-lasting Graves disease. General study results and limits: Small sample size may have lowered accuracy. Peripheral blood alone, not thyroid tissue, underwent study. It was in persistent disease that TRBV28, TRBJ1-2 and TRBJ2-5 were favored.

CDR3 length equals 16 residues. V was clipped by 5 bases and J by 0 bases; unmatched bases: 7. Sequenced here: peripheral blood mononuclear cells (PBMCs), sampled when the disease was refractory, from a patient treated with antithyroid drugs. The TCR originated in a female donor with Graves disease. This chain joins TRBV12-3 or TRBV12-4 and TRBJ2-5; 9 bases map to TRBD2. CDR3 sequence reads: CASSRQIAGDQETQYF. The CDR3 DNA reads as TGTGCCAGCAGTCGCCAGATAGCGGGAGACCAAGAGACCCAGTACTTC.